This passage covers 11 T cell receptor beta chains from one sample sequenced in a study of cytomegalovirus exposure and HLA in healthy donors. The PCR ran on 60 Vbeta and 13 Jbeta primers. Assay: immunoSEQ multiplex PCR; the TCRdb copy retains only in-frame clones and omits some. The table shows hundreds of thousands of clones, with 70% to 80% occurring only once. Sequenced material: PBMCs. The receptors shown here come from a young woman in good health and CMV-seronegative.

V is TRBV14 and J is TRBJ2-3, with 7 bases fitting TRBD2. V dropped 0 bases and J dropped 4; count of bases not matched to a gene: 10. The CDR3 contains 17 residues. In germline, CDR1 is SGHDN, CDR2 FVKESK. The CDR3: CASSQEEGGRAPDTQYF. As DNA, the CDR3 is TGTGCCAGCAGCCAAGAGGAAGGAGGGAGGGCCCCAGATACGCAGTATTTT.

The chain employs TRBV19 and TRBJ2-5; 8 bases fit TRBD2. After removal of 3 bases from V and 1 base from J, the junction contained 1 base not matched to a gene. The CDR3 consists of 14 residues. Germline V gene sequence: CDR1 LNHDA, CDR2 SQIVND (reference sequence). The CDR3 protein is CASSMGTSQETQYF. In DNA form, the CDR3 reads TGTGCCAGTAGTATGGGGACTAGCCAAGAGACCCAGTACTTC.

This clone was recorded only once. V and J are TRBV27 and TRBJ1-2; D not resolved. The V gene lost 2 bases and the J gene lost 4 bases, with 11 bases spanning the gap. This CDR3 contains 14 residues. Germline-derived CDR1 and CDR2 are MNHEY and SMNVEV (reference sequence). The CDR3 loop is CASSLSGLGYGYTF. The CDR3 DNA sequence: TGTGCCAGCAGTTTAAGCGGGCTCGGCTATGGCTACACCTTC.

Written as DNA, the CDR3 is TGTGCCAGCAGTTACGGACAGGGACAATATGGCTACACCTTC. This codes for CASSYGQGQYGYTF. The rearrangement links TRBV6-5 to TRBJ1-2; 8 bases align to TRBD1. The CDR3 length is 14 residues. J was trimmed by 5 bases and V by 2 bases; bases with no gene match: 4. Per the germline V gene, CDR1 is MNHEY and CDR2 is SVGAGI.

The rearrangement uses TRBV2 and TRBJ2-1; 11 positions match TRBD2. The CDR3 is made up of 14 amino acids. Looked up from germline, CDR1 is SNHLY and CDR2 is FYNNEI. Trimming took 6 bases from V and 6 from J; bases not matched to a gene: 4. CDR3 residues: CASRRTSGLNEQFF. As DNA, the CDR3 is TGTGCCAGCAGGCGGACTAGCGGGCTCAATGAGCAGTTCTTC.

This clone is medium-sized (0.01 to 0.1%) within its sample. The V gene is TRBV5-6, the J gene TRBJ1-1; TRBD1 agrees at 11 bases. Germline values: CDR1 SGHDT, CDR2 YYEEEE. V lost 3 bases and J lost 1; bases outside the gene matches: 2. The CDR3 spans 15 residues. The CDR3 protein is CASSWGTGGNTEAFF. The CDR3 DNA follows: TGTGCCAGCAGCTGGGGGACAGGGGGGAACACTGAAGCTTTCTTT. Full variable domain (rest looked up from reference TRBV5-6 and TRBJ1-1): DAGVTQSPTHLIKTRGQQVTLRCSPKSGHDTVSWYQQALGQGPQFIFQYYEEEERQRGNFPDRFSGHQFPNYSSELNVNALLLGDSALYLCASSWGTGGNTEAFFGQGTRLTVV.

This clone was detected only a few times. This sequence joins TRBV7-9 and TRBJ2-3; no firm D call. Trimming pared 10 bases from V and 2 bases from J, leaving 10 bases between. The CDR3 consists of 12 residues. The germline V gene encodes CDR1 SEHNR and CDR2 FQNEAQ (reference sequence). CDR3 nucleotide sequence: TGTGCCATTACTTTCACCACAGATACGCAGTATTTT. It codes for CAITFTTDTQYF. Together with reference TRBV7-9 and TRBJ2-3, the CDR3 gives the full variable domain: DTGVSQNPRHKITKRGQNVTFRCDPISEHNRLYWYRQTLGQGPEFLTYFQNEAQLEKSRLLSDRFSAERPKGSFSTLEIQRTEQGDSAMYLCAITFTTDTQYFGPGTRLTVL.

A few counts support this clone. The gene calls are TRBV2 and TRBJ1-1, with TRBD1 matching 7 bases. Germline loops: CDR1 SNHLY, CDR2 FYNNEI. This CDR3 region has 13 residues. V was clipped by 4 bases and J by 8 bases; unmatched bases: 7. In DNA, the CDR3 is TGTGCCAGCAGTGGTAAAACAGGGGAAGAAGCTTTCTTT. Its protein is CASSGKTGEEAFF.

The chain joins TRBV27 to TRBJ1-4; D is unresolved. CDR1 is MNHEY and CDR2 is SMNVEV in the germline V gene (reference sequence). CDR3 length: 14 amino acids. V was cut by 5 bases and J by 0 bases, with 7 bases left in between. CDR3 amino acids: CASSPWPTNEKLFF. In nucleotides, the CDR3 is TGTGCCAGCAGTCCCTGGCCAACTAATGAAAAACTGTTTTTT.

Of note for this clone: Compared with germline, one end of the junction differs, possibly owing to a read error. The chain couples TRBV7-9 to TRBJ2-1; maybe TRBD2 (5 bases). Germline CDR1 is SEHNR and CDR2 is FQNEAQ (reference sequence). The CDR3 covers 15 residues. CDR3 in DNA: TGTTCCAGCAGCTCCACTAGTTTAATCTACAATGAGCAGTTCTTC. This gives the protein CSSSSTSLIYNEQFF.

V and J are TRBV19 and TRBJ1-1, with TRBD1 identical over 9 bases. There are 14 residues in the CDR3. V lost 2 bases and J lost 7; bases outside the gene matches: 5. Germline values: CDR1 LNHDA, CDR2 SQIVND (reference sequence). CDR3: CASSIRQGGIEAFF. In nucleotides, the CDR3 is TGTGCCAGTAGTATAAGACAGGGGGGCATTGAAGCTTTCTTT.